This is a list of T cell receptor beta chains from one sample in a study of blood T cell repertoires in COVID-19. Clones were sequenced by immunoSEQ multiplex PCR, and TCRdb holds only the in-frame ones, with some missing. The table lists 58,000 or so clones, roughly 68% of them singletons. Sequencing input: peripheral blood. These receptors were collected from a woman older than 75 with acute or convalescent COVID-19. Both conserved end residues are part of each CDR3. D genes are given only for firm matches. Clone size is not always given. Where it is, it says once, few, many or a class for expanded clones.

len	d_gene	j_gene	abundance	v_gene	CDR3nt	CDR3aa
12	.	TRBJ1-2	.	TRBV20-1	TGCAGTGCTAGTGGCCAGTTTTATGGCTACACCTTC	CSASGQFYGYTF
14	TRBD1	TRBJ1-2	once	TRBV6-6	TGTGCCAGCAGTTCCAGGGGGTCGGAGAATGGCTACACCTTC	CASSSRGSENGYTF
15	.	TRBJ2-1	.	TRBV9	TGTGCCAGCAGCGAAGCGGAGGGAGCCTACAATGAGCAGTTCTTC	CASSEAEGAYNEQFF
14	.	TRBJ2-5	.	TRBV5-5	TGTGCCAGCAGCTGGGGGCCCCGACGGGAGACCCAGTACTTC	CASSWGPRRETQYF
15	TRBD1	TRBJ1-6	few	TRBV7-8	TGTGCCAGCAGCGGGGGGACAGGGGATAATTCACCCCTCCACTTT	CASSGGTGDNSPLHF
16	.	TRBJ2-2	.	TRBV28	TGTGCCAGCATTCGATCCACCGGGACACTCACCGGGGAGCTGTTTTTT	CASIRSTGTLTGELFF
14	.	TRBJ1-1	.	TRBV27	TGTGCCAGCAGTTTAGCTGCAGGGGTCACTGAAGCTTTCTTT	CASSLAAGVTEAFF
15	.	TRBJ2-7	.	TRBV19	TGTGCCAGTAGTATCTCCCCGGACAGCACTGGGGAGCAGTACTTC	CASSISPDSTGEQYF
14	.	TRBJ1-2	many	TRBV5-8	TGTGCCAGCAGCATACCGGGACATCGGGTTGGCTACACCTTC	CASSIPGHRVGYTF
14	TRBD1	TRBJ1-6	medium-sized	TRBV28	TGTGCCAGAACAGGGGGCATGTATAATTCACCCCTCCACTTT	CARTGGMYNSPLHF
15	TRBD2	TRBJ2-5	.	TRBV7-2	TGTGCCAGCAGCCTTGACAATAGCGGGGGAAGCCGACAGTACTTC	CASSLDNSGGSRQYF
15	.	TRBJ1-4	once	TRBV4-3	TGCGCCAGCAGCCAAGATCAGGGCTCAAATGAAAAACTGTTTTTT	CASSQDQGSNEKLFF
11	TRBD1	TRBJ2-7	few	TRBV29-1	TGCAGCGTTCGGGACAGCTACGAGCAGTACTTC	CSVRDSYEQYF
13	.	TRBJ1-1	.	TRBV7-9	TGTGCCAGCAGCTTGACACCGAACACTGAAGCTTTCTTT	CASSLTPNTEAFF
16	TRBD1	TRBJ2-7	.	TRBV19	TGTGCCAGTAGTATCCGAACCGACAGGGGGACCCACGAGCAGTACTTC	CASSIRTDRGTHEQYF
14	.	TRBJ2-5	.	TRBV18	TGTGCCAGCTCACCGGACAGATTTCAAGAGACCCAGTACTTC	CASSPDRFQETQYF
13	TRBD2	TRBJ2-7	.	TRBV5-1	TGCGCCAGCAGCCAGGGACTAGCGGGAGAGGAGTACTTC	CASSQGLAGEEYF
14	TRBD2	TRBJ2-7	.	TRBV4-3	TGCGCCAGCAGCCAAGTGGCTAGCGGGACCGAGCAGTACTTC	CASSQVASGTEQYF
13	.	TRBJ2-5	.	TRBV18	TGTGCCAGCTCACCACTCGCGGAGGGGACCCAGTACTTC	CASSPLAEGTQYF
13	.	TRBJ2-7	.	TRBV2	TGTGCCAGCAGTGAGCGAGGGCTCTACGAGCAGTACTTC	CASSERGLYEQYF
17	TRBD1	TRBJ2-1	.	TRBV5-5	TGTGGGGTTGGGGGACGACCGGGACAGGGGTTCTACAATGAGCAGTTCTTC	CGVGGRPGQGFYNEQFF
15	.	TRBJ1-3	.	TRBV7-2	TGTGCCAGCAGCTCCGCAATGGGAGCGGGAAACACCATATATTTT	CASSSAMGAGNTIYF